This T cell receptor (beta chain) was sequenced in a study of blood T cell repertoires in COVID-19. Original data processing: Amplifying reference gene primers gave estimates of nucleated cell counts. Profiling relied on immunoSEQ multiplex PCR, and the TCRdb table lists in-frame clones only, not all of them. That table supplies the V and J calls and clone size; D and trimming were determined from the DNA. The table includes around 300,000 clones, under 90% detected once. CDR3 size: 14 residues. V lost 0 bases and J 8 bases, leaving 11 bases between the germline ends. Germline V gives CDR1 SEHNR, CDR2 FQNEAQ (reference sequence).

This rearrangement joins TRBV7-9 to TRBJ2-1, with D hard to call. The source is a woman between 45 and 60 years old who had recovered from COVID-19. The specimen sequenced was peripheral blood. The CDR3 protein is CASSLAPQFYEQFF. The CDR3, as DNA: TGTGCCAGCAGCTTAGCCCCTCAGTTCTATGAGCAGTTCTTC.